Below, one T cell receptor (beta chain) is given with its context. This sample stems from a study of cytomegalovirus exposure and HLA in healthy donors. J was trimmed by 5 bases and V by 4 bases; bases with no gene match: 7. CDR3 length equals 15 residues. The germline CDR1 and CDR2 sequences are MGHDK and SYGVNS. Clones were sequenced by immunoSEQ multiplex PCR, and TCRdb holds only the in-frame ones, with some missing. In the table there are about 170,000 clones, roughly nine tenths of which are singletons. What was sequenced was PBMCs. The rearrangement joins TRBV25-1 to TRBJ2-5; 10 bases line up with TRBD1. This TCR derives from a woman aged 25 to 39 in good health and CMV-seronegative. In DNA form, the CDR3 reads TGTGCCAGCAGTGCCCCGGGACAGGGGTCGGAGACCCAGTACTTC. It translates to CASSAPGQGSETQYF.